The 15 T cell receptor beta chains presented below share a single source sample, sequenced in a study of blood T cell repertoires in COVID-19. Sequenced by immunoSEQ multiplex PCR; TCRdb stores in-frame clones only, minus some. The sample contains some 110,000 clones, roughly 89% of which appear only once. Input material: peripheral blood. Receptors were obtained from a human donor in a cohort sampled during active COVID-19.

The V gene is TRBV5-1, the J gene TRBJ2-2; D may be TRBD1 (5 bases). This CDR3 has 15 residues. Trimming cost V 6 bases and J 2 bases, with 14 bases left between them. The germline CDR1 and CDR2 sequences are SGHRS and YFSETQ. The CDR3 reads CASTDDSRNTGELFF. The CDR3 DNA sequence: TGCGCCAGCACCGATGACAGCCGCAACACCGGGGAGCTGTTTTTT.

This clone was counted a single time. J is TRBJ2-3 and V is TRBV27, with D perhaps TRBD2 (5 bases). The length of the CDR3 is 17 residues. V dropped 6 bases and J dropped 0 bases, with 19 bases sitting between them. CDR1 and CDR2 from the germline V gene are MNHEY and SMNVEV (reference sequence). In nucleotides, the CDR3 is TGTGCCAGCAGACCGAACTTAGCGATACAAAGCACAGATACGCAGTATTTT. Encoded protein: CASRPNLAIQSTDTQYF.

The chain is built from TRBV19 and TRBJ1-2, with D uncertain. V lost 3 bases and J lost 8, with 19 bases in between. The CDR3 has 15 residues. CDR1 and CDR2 (germline): LNHDA, SQIVND (reference sequence). The CDR3 loop reads CASSMVGLLIGGYTF. The CDR3 DNA follows: TGTGCCAGTAGTATGGTAGGACTCCTGATCGGGGGCTACACCTTC.

The V call is TRBV9, the J call TRBJ2-6; no reliable D call. Deletions cut 4 bases from V and 0 bases from J, with 2 bases between. Germline CDR1 is SGDLS and CDR2 is YYNGEE. The length of the CDR3 is 13 residues. The DNA for the CDR3 is TGTGCCAGCAGCCGCTCTGGGGCCAACGTCCTGACTTTC. This sequence encodes CASSRSGANVLTF.

This chain links TRBV10-3 with TRBJ2-3; 14 nucleotides align to TRBD2. CDR1 is ENHRY, CDR2 SYGVKD, per germline. Unmatched junction bases numbered 6, after V lost 6 bases and J lost 4 bases. The CDR3 is 16 amino acids. The CDR3 DNA is TGTGCCATCAGCCCCGGGACTAGCGGGAGCTCAGATACGCAGTATTTT. Protein sequence: CAISPGTSGSSDTQYF.

The gene calls are TRBV5-1 and TRBJ1-5, with TRBD1 identical over 9 bases. CDR1 and CDR2 from the germline V gene are SGHRS and YFSETQ. The trim removed 4 bases at V and 5 bases at J, leaving 4 bases unmatched. The CDR3 totals 14 residues. The CDR3 region is CASSIRTGDQPQHF. DNA of the CDR3: TGCGCCAGCAGCATACGGACAGGGGATCAGCCCCAGCATTTT.

This chain uses TRBV7-2 with TRBJ2-5, with 7 bases aligning to TRBD2. Germline trimming cut 5 bases from V and 2 bases from J; bases unmatched to any gene: 5. The CDR3 runs 14 residues. CDR1 is SGHTA, CDR2 FQGNSA, per germline. DNA of the CDR3: TGTGCCAGCAGCCCGGGAGCGGGGCAAGAGACCCAGTACTTC. Its translation: CASSPGAGQETQYF.

This chain links TRBV28 with TRBJ2-1, with 8 bases aligning to TRBD2. The ends lost 7 bases at V and 3 bases at J; junction bases unmatched: 5. CDR3 length equals 14 residues. CDR1 and CDR2 (germline): MDHEN, SYDVKM. CDR3 loop: CASMEREFYNEQFF. DNA for the CDR3: TGTGCCAGCATGGAGCGGGAGTTCTACAATGAGCAGTTCTTC.

This chain joins TRBV10-2 and TRBJ1-4; 7 bases agree with TRBD1. From germline, CDR1 is WSHSY and CDR2 SAAADI. The junction had 5 bases not matched to a gene; V was cut back by 3 bases and J by 4 bases. There are 15 residues in the CDR3. The DNA for the CDR3 is TGCGCCAGCAGTGACCCCGGACAGGTTAATGAAAAACTGTTTTTT. Translated, it gives CASSDPGQVNEKLFF.

This chain uses TRBV7-3 with TRBJ2-2; D is perhaps TRBD2 (6 bases). The CDR3 contains 14 residues. CDR1 SGHTA and CDR2 FQGTGA come from the germline V gene. V dropped 4 bases and J dropped 6 bases, with 12 bases sitting between them. The CDR3 here is CASSSMAGPGELFF. Here the CDR3 DNA reads TGTGCCAGCAGCTCTATGGCGGGGCCCGGGGAGCTGTTTTTT.

This chain links TRBV27 with TRBJ2-7; 7 bases fit TRBD2. The CDR3 totals 18 residues. V was clipped by 8 bases and J by 0 bases; unmatched bases: 19. The germline gives CDR1 MNHEY, CDR2 SMNVEV (reference sequence). The CDR3: CASRIAGVASGNSYEQYF. In DNA form, the CDR3 reads TGTGCCAGCCGAATTGCAGGTGTAGCTAGCGGAAACTCCTACGAGCAGTACTTC.

The chain joins TRBV2 to TRBJ1-2; no clear D gene. Deletions cut 3 bases from V and 3 bases from J, with 8 bases between. Germline CDR1 reads SNHLY; CDR2 reads FYNNEI. CDR3 length: 13 residues. CDR3 nucleotide sequence: TGTGCCAGCAGTGATAGTCAAGACTATGGCTACACCTTC. This translates into CASSDSQDYGYTF. Complete variable domain (other parts from reference TRBV2 and TRBJ1-2): EPEVTQTPSHQVTQMGQEVILRCVPISNHLYFYWYRQILGQKVEFLVSFYNNEISEKSEIFDDQFSVERPDGSNFTLKIRSTKLEDSAMYFCASSDSQDYGYTFGSGTRLTVV.

The gene calls are TRBV7-3 and TRBJ2-1, with unresolved D. Deletions cut 2 bases from V and 10 bases from J, with 9 bases between. This CDR3 contains 12 residues. CDR1 is SGHTA and CDR2 is FQGTGA in the germline V gene. CDR3 amino acids: CASSLSGTEQFF. DNA of the CDR3: TGTGCCAGCAGCTTATCGGGTACGGAGCAGTTCTTC.

The V call is TRBV7-3, the J call TRBJ2-1, with 10 bases aligning to TRBD1. Trimming removed 6 bases from V and 5 bases from J; junction bases left unmatched: 4. This CDR3 is built from 14 residues. CDR1 is SGHTA, CDR2 FQGTGA, per germline. The CDR3 loop reads CASSSGTGDNEQFF. CDR3 DNA: TGTGCCAGCAGTTCCGGGACAGGGGACAATGAGCAGTTCTTC.

This chain uses TRBV19 with TRBJ1-5, with D hard to call. Germline V gives CDR1 LNHDA, CDR2 SQIVND (reference sequence). This CDR3 is built from 17 residues. V dropped 5 bases and J dropped 0 bases, with 17 bases sitting between them. CDR3 sequence: CASSPPLSVHSNQPQHF. The CDR3 nucleotides are TGTGCCAGTAGTCCCCCCTTGTCAGTACATAGCAATCAGCCCCAGCATTTT.